This T cell receptor beta chain comes out of a study of cytotoxic CD8 clonotypes in ibrutinib-treated CLL. About the study: Averaging across samples gave roughly 260,000 productive templates and approximately 92,000 productive rearrangements.

Broader study findings: Clonality rose at ibrutinib response and fell back toward baseline at progression.

The repertoire was sequenced with immunoSEQ multiplex PCR; TCRdb's copy has only in-frame clones and lacks some. The sample has about 140,000 clones; 60% to 85% are singletons. The CDR3 length is 13 residues. The V end lost 4 bases, the J end lost 1 base, and 9 bases lay between the germline ends. On this clone itself: Its matching antigen is unknown.

The starting material was PBMCs, obtained after 12 months of ibrutinib treatment. The chain has TRBV5-3 and TRBJ2-7; D is unresolved. TRBV5-3 is known as an ORF, though its function is uncertain. This clonotype was obtained from a human donor with chronic lymphocytic leukemia. In nucleotides, the CDR3 is TGTGCCAGAAGCCCGCCGCTATCCTACGAGCAGTACTTC. Its translation is CARSPPLSYEQYF.